The next 8 T cell receptor beta chains were all read from a single sample in a study of blood T cell repertoires in COVID-19. Produced via immunoSEQ multiplex PCR; TCRdb's table is partial and in-frame only. The sample carries around 25,000 clones, about 88% recorded once. Sequenced material: peripheral blood. Receptor source: a woman between 50 and 59 years old with active COVID-19.

The chain's CDR3 is CASTQGTYEQYF. CDR3 in DNA: TGTGCCAGCACACAGGGCACCTACGAGCAGTACTTC. V and J are TRBV6-5 and TRBJ2-7, with D maybe TRBD1 (6 bases). V gave up 7 bases and J gave up 2 bases, with 9 bases separating them. The germline gives CDR1 MNHEY, CDR2 SVGAGI. The CDR3 has 12 residues.

The chain employs TRBV16 and TRBJ2-2, with 11 bases aligning to TRBD2. The CDR3 extends over 15 amino acids. V lost 2 bases to trimming and J lost 7 bases; unmatched junction nucleotides: 3. Germline CDR1 KGHSY, CDR2 FQNENV. The CDR3, as DNA: TGTGCCAGCAGCCAAGGACTAGCGGGTAGCGGGGAGCTGTTTTTT. Translation: CASSQGLAGSGELFF.

This chain uses TRBV4-2 with TRBJ2-7; 10 positions agree with TRBD2. In germline, CDR1 is LGHNA, CDR2 YNFKEQ. The CDR3 extends over 15 amino acids. With V trimmed by 4 bases and J by 3 bases, 6 bases remained unmatched. This CDR3 is CASSPTSGKVYEQYF. CDR3 in DNA: TGTGCCAGCAGCCCCACTAGCGGGAAGGTCTACGAGCAGTACTTC.

This clone has only one observation. This chain connects TRBV5-8 to TRBJ1-1, with TRBD1 matching over 11 bases. Germline-derived CDR1 and CDR2 are SGHTS and YDEGEE. The CDR3 is made up of 17 amino acids. V shed 1 base and J 0 bases; nucleotides not matched to a gene: 5. CDR3 DNA: TGTGCCAGCAGCTTGTTTGGACAGGGGGCGATGAACACTGAAGCTTTCTTT. Amino acid sequence: CASSLFGQGAMNTEAFF.

This CDR3 is CASSLGHYNEQFF. The CDR3 region has the DNA TGTGCCAGCAGCCTCGGACATTACAATGAGCAGTTCTTC. V is TRBV12-3 or TRBV12-4 and J is TRBJ2-1; a possible D gene is TRBD1 (5 bases). The V end lost 6 bases, the J end lost 4 bases, and 10 bases lay between the germline ends. The CDR3 totals 13 residues.

The chain is built from TRBV9 and TRBJ2-3; D remains unclear. V lost 3 bases to trimming and J lost 2 bases, with 10 bases between them. CDR1 and CDR2 from the germline V gene are SGDLS and YYNGEE. CDR3 length: 14 residues. CDR3 residues: CASSGASSTDTQYF. The CDR3 region has the DNA TGTGCCAGCAGCGGAGCTAGTTCCACAGATACGCAGTATTTT.

This chain joins TRBV5-1 and TRBJ1-2, with D perhaps TRBD1 (5 bases). The length of the CDR3 is 15 residues. The V gene's germline CDR1 is SGHRS and CDR2 YFSETQ. Trimming removed 2 bases from V and 0 bases from J, with 11 bases in between. CDR3 DNA sequence: TGCGCCAGCAGCTTAAGAACAGGAGCTAACTATGGCTACACCTTC. It translates to CASSLRTGANYGYTF.

The chain is built from TRBV6-5 and TRBJ2-7; no clear D. CDR3 length: 11 amino acids. The ends were cut back, 6 bases at V and 7 bases at J, with 10 bases in the middle. The germline V gene encodes CDR1 MNHEY and CDR2 SVGAGI. The CDR3 DNA is TGTGCCAGCAGCGGAGTACGGGAGCAGTACTTC. Its translation: CASSGVREQYF.